Each of the 17 T cell receptor beta chains below was sequenced from the same sample in a study of shared clonotypes between healthy human individuals. Naive CD8 cells comprised CD45RO-negative, CCR7-positively selected cells, excluding terminally differentiated effector memory CD45RA+ cells. Produced via immunoSEQ multiplex PCR; TCRdb's table is partial and in-frame only. The table lists about 2.1 million clones, 85% to 95% of them singletons. Source material: naive CD8+ T cells from PBMCs. Receptors originate from a man younger than 35 in good health. Some clones in this sample may be carry-over from other donors' samples.

The genes are TRBV27 and TRBJ2-7; D might be TRBD1 (7 bases). V lost 8 bases and J 0 bases, leaving 14 bases between the germline ends. The length of the CDR3 is 14 residues. CDR1 MNHEY and CDR2 SMNVEV come from the germline V gene (reference sequence). CDR3 bases: TGTGCCAGCTGGAGGGGGACAGCCTCCTACGAGCAGTACTTC. Translation gives CASWRGTASYEQYF.

This chain uses TRBV28 with TRBJ2-7; TRBD2 aligns across 9 bases. V was pared by 6 bases and J by 2 bases, with 17 bases of the junction left unmatched. Germline V CDR1 and CDR2: MDHEN, SYDVKM. The CDR3 spans 18 residues. The CDR3 DNA sequence: TGTGCCAGCAGCCCCCTCCGGTCGTCGGCTAGCGGGACCTACGAGCAGTACTTC. It yields the protein CASSPLRSSASGTYEQYF.

The chain has TRBV7-9 and TRBJ1-2; D perhaps matches TRBD1 (5 bases). The CDR3 totals 15 residues. Germline CDR1 SEHNR, CDR2 FQNEAQ (reference sequence). V was clipped by 0 bases and J by 5 bases, with 13 bases between them. The CDR3: CASSLAGREEYGYTF. The CDR3 region has the DNA TGTGCCAGCAGCTTAGCAGGCAGGGAGGAATATGGCTACACCTTC.

V is TRBV28 and J is TRBJ2-7; TRBD1 is a possible D gene (5 bases). The CDR3 consists of 13 residues. Looked up from germline, CDR1 is MDHEN and CDR2 is SYDVKM. With 2 bases removed from V and 7 bases from J, the gap between germline ends came to 12 bases. For the CDR3, the DNA is TGTGCCAGCAGTTTAGGGCAGGGCTGGGAGCAGTACTTC. This translates into CASSLGQGWEQYF.

V usage is TRBV19 and J usage is TRBJ1-5, with TRBD1 identical over 10 bases. Germline values: CDR1 LNHDA, CDR2 SQIVND (reference sequence). The length of the CDR3 is 17 residues. Trimming at V came to 0 bases and at J to 3 bases, leaving 5 bases not matched to a gene. The chain's CDR3 is CASSIERQGADNQPQHF. The CDR3 coding sequence is TGTGCCAGTAGTATAGAACGACAGGGGGCAGACAATCAGCCCCAGCATTTT.

In this sample, this clone turned up once. The chain employs TRBV7-9 and TRBJ1-2; tentative D call: TRBD1 (5 bases). Germline V gives CDR1 SEHNR, CDR2 FQNEAQ (reference sequence). V lost 2 bases to trimming and J lost 6 bases, with 13 bases between them. This CDR3 comprises 14 residues. The chain's CDR3 is CASSLSGTTDGYTF. The CDR3 DNA follows: TGTGCCAGCAGCTTAAGCGGGACCACCGATGGCTACACCTTC.

This clone turned up a few times. CDR3 amino acids: CASSEKGQTYEQYF. The CDR3 bases are TGCGCCAGCAGTGAAAAAGGACAGACCTACGAGCAGTACTTC. This rearrangement joins TRBV10-1 to TRBJ2-7; tentative D call: TRBD1 (6 bases). V lost 3 bases and J 2 bases, leaving 11 bases between the germline ends. The CDR3 consists of 14 residues. Germline V gives CDR1 WNHNN, CDR2 SYGVQD (reference sequence).

For this clone: This CDR3 is also generated by other DNA sequences in the sample. The rearrangement joins TRBV7-9 to TRBJ2-2; D call uncertain. Looked up from germline, CDR1 is SEHNR and CDR2 is FQNEAQ (reference sequence). This CDR3 has 13 amino acids. V was cut by 7 bases and J by 2 bases, with 8 bases left in between. The CDR3 nucleotides are TGTGCCAGCACCCCGGAAAACACCGGGGAGCTGTTTTTT. It specifies CASTPENTGELFF.

The chain carries TRBV9 and TRBJ2-1; 7 nucleotides agree with TRBD2. With V trimmed by 3 bases and J by 0 bases, 6 bases remained unmatched. Germline CDR1 is SGDLS and CDR2 is YYNGEE. The CDR3 is 16 residues long. The CDR3 nucleotides are TGTGCCAGCAGCGAGACAACGGGAGGCTCCTACAATGAGCAGTTCTTC. As protein: CASSETTGGSYNEQFF.

CDR3 amino acids: CASSLMRRQRTEAFF. CDR3 in DNA: TGTGCCAGCAGCTTAATGCGTCGGCAGCGGACTGAAGCTTTCTTT. The chain has TRBV7-3 and TRBJ1-1; D remains ambiguous. Germline V gives CDR1 SGHTA, CDR2 FQGTGA. The CDR3 contains 15 residues. V lost 1 base to trimming and J lost 5 bases, with 14 bases between them. The full variable domain, completed using reference TRBV7-3 and TRBJ1-1, is GAGVSQTPSNKVTEKGKYVELRCDPISGHTALYWYRQSLGQGPEFLIYFQGTGAADDSGLPNDRFFAVRPEGSVSTLKIQRTERGDSAVYLCASSLMRRQRTEAFFGQGTRLTVV.

The chain combines TRBV11-2 with TRBJ2-5, with 9 bases lining up with TRBD2. The CDR3 totals 13 residues. CDR1 and CDR2 from the germline V gene are SGHAT and FQNNGV. V lost 3 bases and J lost 6; bases outside the gene matches: 2. The CDR3 DNA reads TGTGCCAGCAGCTTGCGGGGGGGGAAGACCCAGTACTTC. It is translated as CASSLRGGKTQYF.

This chain uses TRBV4-1 with TRBJ2-7; D tentatively reads TRBD1 or TRBD2 (6 bases each). The CDR3 runs 14 residues. Deletions cut 5 bases from V and 5 bases from J, with 16 bases between. Germline CDR1 reads MGHRA; CDR2 reads YSYEKL. CDR3 coding DNA: TGCGCCAGCAGCGGGGGGCAGGGCAGGCACGAGCAGTACTTC. Translated, it gives CASSGGQGRHEQYF.

The rearrangement joins TRBV4-1 to TRBJ2-2; 9 bases agree with TRBD2. The length of the CDR3 is 16 residues. Unmatched junction bases numbered 8, after V lost 1 base and J lost 8 bases. Germline values: CDR1 MGHRA, CDR2 YSYEKL. The CDR3 spells CASSQGGFSGRGELFF. The CDR3 nucleotides read TGCGCCAGCAGCCAAGGGGGGTTTAGCGGGAGAGGGGAGCTGTTTTTT.

The chain has TRBV7-3 and TRBJ2-1, with D maybe TRBD2 (5 bases). The CDR3 spans 15 residues. V was shortened by 3 bases and J by 5 bases, with 14 bases between the two germline ends. Germline CDR1 reads SGHTA; CDR2 reads FQGTGA. The CDR3 loop reads CASSFGLSEDNEQFF. CDR3 nucleotide sequence: TGTGCCAGCAGCTTCGGACTCTCGGAGGACAATGAGCAGTTCTTC.

This clone came up once. Other DNA sequences in the sample encode the same CDR3. The V call is TRBV7-9, the J call TRBJ2-3; TRBD1 or TRBD2 may be the D gene (5 bases each). The CDR3 is 11 amino acids. Between the trimmed V and J ends, which lost 6 bases and 6 bases, there was a span of 7 bases. Germline CDR1 SEHNR, CDR2 FQNEAQ (reference sequence). The CDR3 coding sequence is TGTGCCAGCAGAGAGGGGGATACGCAGTATTTT. Its protein product is CASREGDTQYF.

This sequence joins TRBV4-1 and TRBJ2-5; 10 bases align to TRBD2. From germline, CDR1 is MGHRA and CDR2 YSYEKL. V lost 3 bases and J lost 5; bases outside the gene matches: 9. The CDR3 consists of 16 residues. The DNA of the CDR3 is TGCGCCAGCAGCCACCCCGGACTAGCGGAGCTGGAGACCCAGTACTTC. Its translation: CASSHPGLAELETQYF.

The chain employs TRBV10-1 and TRBJ1-2, with D maybe TRBD1 (6 bases). The germline CDR1 and CDR2 sequences are WNHNN and SYGVQD (reference sequence). This CDR3 region has 13 residues. V shed 6 bases and J shed 8 bases, with 16 bases lying between them. The CDR3 sequence: CASREATGRGYTF. CDR3 coding DNA: TGCGCCAGCAGGGAGGCTACAGGGAGAGGCTACACCTTC.